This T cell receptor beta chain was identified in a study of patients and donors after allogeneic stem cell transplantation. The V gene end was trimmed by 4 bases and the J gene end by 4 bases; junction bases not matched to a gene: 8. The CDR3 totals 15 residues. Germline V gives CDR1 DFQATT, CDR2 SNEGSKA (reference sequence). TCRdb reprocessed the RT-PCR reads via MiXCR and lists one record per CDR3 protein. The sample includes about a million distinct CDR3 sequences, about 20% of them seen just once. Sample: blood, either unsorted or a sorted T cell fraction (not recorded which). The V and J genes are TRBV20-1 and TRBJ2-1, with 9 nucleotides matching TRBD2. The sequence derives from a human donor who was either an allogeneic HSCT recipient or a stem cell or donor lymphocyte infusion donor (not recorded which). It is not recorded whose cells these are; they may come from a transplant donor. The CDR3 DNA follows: TGCAGTGCTACGACTAGCGGAGCCTTTTACAATGAGCAGTTCTTC. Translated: CSATTSGAFYNEQFF.